These T cell receptor beta chains were read from a single sample in a study of T-cell memory formation after mild COVID-19. MiXCR, run by TCRdb on the 5' RACE reads, gives a single entry per CDR3 protein. The table has about 340,000 distinct CDR3 sequences, 21% seen once. Sequences were obtained from PBMCs or a T cell subset sorted from them (not recorded which). These receptors were taken from an adult woman who had mild COVID-19 (a few samples of this study predate the infection). Cell type and time point are not known. CDR3s include the opening cysteine and the closing phenylalanine or tryptophan. D genes are given only for firm matches. Where a row states a size, it is once, few, many or the class of an expanded clone; other rows omit it.

d_gene	abundance	j_gene	v_gene	CDR3nt	CDR3aa
.	few	TRBJ1-2	TRBV12-3/TRBV12-4	TGTGCCAGCAGACTACAGGGCACCTATGGCTACACCTTC	CASRLQGTYGYTF
.	.	TRBJ2-7	TRBV12-3/TRBV12-4	TGTGCCAGCAGTTTATACTCGGGCAGACAGTACGACTACGAGCAGTACTTC	CASSLYSGRQYDYEQYF
TRBD1	.	TRBJ1-2	TRBV5-1	TGCGCCAGCGACTCGGGACAGGGGTATGGCTACACCTTC	CASDSGQGYGYTF
.	.	TRBJ1-1	TRBV4-3	TGCGCCAGCAGCCAAGATCGGGACATCGAAGCTTTCTTT	CASSQDRDIEAFF
TRBD1	few	TRBJ2-7	TRBV9	TGTGCCAGCAGCGTGGGGCAGGGGGCCGGCGAGCAGTACTTC	CASSVGQGAGEQYF
.	few	TRBJ1-1	TRBV30	TGTGCCTGGAGTCGCGGGAGGAACACTGAAGCTTTCTTT	CAWSRGRNTEAFF
.	.	TRBJ1-4	TRBV5-5	TGTGCCAGCAGTTCGCGTCCTGTTGGCACTAATGAAAAACTGTTTTTT	CASSSRPVGTNEKLFF
TRBD1	many	TRBJ2-7	TRBV6-2/TRBV6-3	TGTGCCAGCAGCATCACAGGGGGCCCCTACGAGCAGTACTTC	CASSITGGPYEQYF
.	few	TRBJ2-5	TRBV7-9	TGTGCCAGCAGCTTACTTCGACAGGCCCGCGTCCAAGAGACCCAGTACTTC	CASSLLRQARVQETQYF
TRBD1	.	TRBJ2-1	TRBV3-1	TGTGCCAGCAGTCAGGACAGGGGGGCTGGCAATGAGCAGTTCTTC	CASSQDRGAGNEQFF
.	many	TRBJ2-5	TRBV5-6	TGTGCCAGCAGCTTAGGTCCCCAGACCCAGTACTTC	CASSLGPQTQYF
TRBD2	few	TRBJ2-5	TRBV20-1	TGCAGTGCTAGAGATGGACTAGCGGGGGGGTCCGAGACCCAGTACTTC	CSARDGLAGGSETQYF
TRBD1	.	TRBJ1-6	TRBV7-2	TGTGCCAGCAGCTTGGGGGACAGGACCCCTTCACCCCTCCACTTT	CASSLGDRTPSPLHF
TRBD1	few	TRBJ2-7	TRBV19	TGTGCCAGTAGTATCGGGACAGGGGGCTACGAGCAGTACTTC	CASSIGTGGYEQYF
.	.	TRBJ2-7	TRBV30	TGTGCCTGGAGTGTAAGTCCGGTCCCCTCCGAGCAGTACTTC	CAWSVSPVPSEQYF
TRBD2	.	TRBJ2-1	TRBV20-1	TGCAGTGCCCCATCGCCGGGACTAGCCCGCAATGAGCAGTTCTTC	CSAPSPGLARNEQFF
TRBD2	few	TRBJ2-1	TRBV5-1	TGCGCCAGCAGCTTTAGACGGGAGGGCTTCTACAATGAGCAGTTCTTC	CASSFRREGFYNEQFF
TRBD2	.	TRBJ2-1	TRBV7-8	TGTGCCAGCAGCCCAGCCGGGACTAGTCTGAACAATGAGCAGTTCTTC	CASSPAGTSLNNEQFF
TRBD1	few	TRBJ2-1	TRBV5-1	TGCGCCAGCAGCCACGGGACAGGGGGCCCTGAGCAGTTCTTC	CASSHGTGGPEQFF
TRBD1	.	TRBJ1-1	TRBV5-5	TGTGCCAGCAGCTTGTCCGGGTGGGCAGGGGGTCACACTGAAGCTTTCTTT	CASSLSGWAGGHTEAFF
TRBD1	once	TRBJ1-5	TRBV5-6	TGTGCCAGCAGCTTGTGGACAGGGCTTAGCAATCAGCCCCAGCATTTT	CASSLWTGLSNQPQHF
.	few	TRBJ2-7	TRBV2	TGTGCCAGCAGTGAATCCAGGGCCTACGAGCAGTACTTC	CASSESRAYEQYF
TRBD1	.	TRBJ1-5	TRBV6-5	TGTGCCAGCAGCATAACAGGGGATGGTCAGCCCCAGCATTTT	CASSITGDGQPQHF
TRBD2	few	TRBJ2-1	TRBV24-1	TGTGCCACCAGTGATCAAATGACTAGCGGGGACAATGAGCAGTTCTTC	CATSDQMTSGDNEQFF
.	.	TRBJ1-1	TRBV6-5	TGTGCCAGCAGTTCGTCGGTGTGGGGGGCGACTGAAGCTTTCTTT	CASSSSVWGATEAFF
.	.	TRBJ2-7	TRBV6-1	TGTGCCAGCAGTGCTGGCCCGACCTACGAGCAGTACTTC	CASSAGPTYEQYF
.	.	TRBJ2-1	TRBV7-2	TGTGCCAGCAGCTTATGGGGGTTATCCTACAATGAGCAGTTCTTC	CASSLWGLSYNEQFF
TRBD2	.	TRBJ2-1	TRBV12-3/TRBV12-4	TGTGCCGGACGCAAAGCGGGGTCTGACAATGAGCAGTTCTTC	CAGRKAGSDNEQFF
.	.	TRBJ1-2	TRBV7-2	TGTGCCAGCAGCTTAGGGCCAGGACTGCTAATGAACATTAACTATGGCTACACCTTC	CASSLGPGLLMNINYGYTF
.	few	TRBJ2-3	TRBV15	TGTGCCACCAGCAGAGAGCTGGGGCCAGCAGATACGCAGTATTTT	CATSRELGPADTQYF
.	many	TRBJ2-7	TRBV7-9	TGTGCCAGCAGCTTAGAGACAGGCGCCATGGGTCGGGAGCAGTACTTC	CASSLETGAMGREQYF
.	.	TRBJ2-3	TRBV28	TGTGCCACCTTACCATTTAGAGGGGAATACACAGATACGCAGTATTTT	CATLPFRGEYTDTQYF
TRBD2	.	TRBJ2-2	TRBV6-5	TGTGCCAGCAGTTACTCGATAGCGGGAGGTAACACCGGGGAGCTGTTTTTT	CASSYSIAGGNTGELFF
.	few	TRBJ1-2	TRBV2	TGTGCCAGCAGTGAAGGGAGGGCCAGGGGATTTAACTATGGCTACACCTTC	CASSEGRARGFNYGYTF
.	.	TRBJ1-3	TRBV20-1	TGCAGTGCGAGAGTAGGGTCTGGAAACACCATATATTTT	CSARVGSGNTIYF
.	.	TRBJ1-2	TRBV4-3	TGCGCCAGCAGCCAAGACCTCAGTCCTAACTATGGCTACACCTTC	CASSQDLSPNYGYTF
TRBD2	.	TRBJ2-1	TRBV6-5	TGTGCCAGCAGTTATAATCTACGGGGGGGGCAGTTCTTC	CASSYNLRGGQFF
.	.	TRBJ1-4	TRBV12-3/TRBV12-4	TGTGCCAGCAGTAGGGGGGACTCCTCTAATGAAAAACTGTTTTTT	CASSRGDSSNEKLFF
TRBD2	few	TRBJ2-7	TRBV7-6	TGTGCCAGCAGCTCCGGGACTAGCGGGGGGATAAGCTCCTACGAGCAGTACTTC	CASSSGTSGGISSYEQYF
.	few	TRBJ2-1	TRBV20-1	TGCAGTGCATCATCAGTGCAGGGACGGGTCAATGAGCAGTTCTTC	CSASSVQGRVNEQFF
.	few	TRBJ2-7	TRBV12-3/TRBV12-4	TGTGCCAGCAGCACGGACACTTCCTACGAGCAGTACTTC	CASSTDTSYEQYF
TRBD1	.	TRBJ2-3	TRBV4-3	TGCGCCAGCAGCCTAGGGACAGGGGTTTCAGATACGCAGTATTTT	CASSLGTGVSDTQYF
.	few	TRBJ1-2	TRBV6-6	TGTGCCAGCAGTTATCTATCCCCCGAGGAGGGTTATGGCTACACCTTC	CASSYLSPEEGYGYTF
.	.	TRBJ2-5	TRBV24-1	TGTGCCACCAGTGCGTCGGGAGTTGAGACCCAGTACTTC	CATSASGVETQYF
.	few	TRBJ1-2	TRBV7-9	TGTGCCAGCAGCTTAGGCGGGCTCAATGGCTACACCTTC	CASSLGGLNGYTF
TRBD2	few	TRBJ2-5	TRBV12-3/TRBV12-4	TGTGCCAGCAGTACCCGGACTAGCGGGAGGGCCTTTCCAGAGACCCAGTACTTC	CASSTRTSGRAFPETQYF
.	few	TRBJ2-5	TRBV5-1	TGCGCCAGCAGCTTTGGCAGGGAGGTGAAGACCCAGTACTTC	CASSFGREVKTQYF
TRBD1	.	TRBJ2-7	TRBV5-1	TGCGCCAGCAGCCCTGTCGGACAGGGATCAGCCTACGAGCAGTACTTC	CASSPVGQGSAYEQYF
TRBD1	.	TRBJ2-2	TRBV29-1	TGCAGCGTTCGAGGGGGCGCTGCCGGGGAGCTGTTTTTT	CSVRGGAAGELFF
TRBD2	few	TRBJ2-1	TRBV7-9	TGTGCCAGCATCCCAGCGGGAGGGCCGAGGTACAATGAGCAGTTCTTC	CASIPAGGPRYNEQFF